The present T cell receptor beta chain was sequenced within a study of blood T cell repertoires in COVID-19. Study-wide background: The study drew acute and convalescent COVID-19 samples from the United States, Italy and Spain.

CDR1 and CDR2 from the germline V gene are MGHDK and SYGVNS. The J segment lost 6 bases and the V segment lost 2 bases, leaving 7 bases of the junction unmatched. The CDR3 extends over 14 amino acids. Assay: immunoSEQ multiplex PCR; the TCRdb copy retains only in-frame clones and omits some. The sample has about 220,000 clones; 80% to 90% are singletons. The source is a woman aged 18-29 years in a cohort exposed to, infected with or recovered from COVID-19 (not recorded which). The rearrangement uses TRBV25-1 and TRBJ2-7; 7 bases are a match to TRBD1. The material sequenced was PBMCs or T cells enriched from blood (not recorded which). CDR3 bases: TGTGCCAGCAGTGAAGACCGACAGGGCCCCGAGCAGTACTTC. This encodes CASSEDRQGPEQYF.